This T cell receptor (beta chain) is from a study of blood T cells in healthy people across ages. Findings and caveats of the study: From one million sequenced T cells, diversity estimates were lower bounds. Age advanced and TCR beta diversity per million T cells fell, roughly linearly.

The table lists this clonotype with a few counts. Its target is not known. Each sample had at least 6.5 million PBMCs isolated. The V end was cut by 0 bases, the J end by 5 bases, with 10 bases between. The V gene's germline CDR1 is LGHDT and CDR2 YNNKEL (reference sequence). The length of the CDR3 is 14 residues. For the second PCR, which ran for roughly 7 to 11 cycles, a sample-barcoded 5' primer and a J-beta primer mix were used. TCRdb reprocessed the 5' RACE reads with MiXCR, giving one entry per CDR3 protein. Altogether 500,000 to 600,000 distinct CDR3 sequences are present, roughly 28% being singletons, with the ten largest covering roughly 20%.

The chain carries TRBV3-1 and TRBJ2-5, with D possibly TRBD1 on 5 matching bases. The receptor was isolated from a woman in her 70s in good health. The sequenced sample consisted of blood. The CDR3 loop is CASSQDLWGETQYF. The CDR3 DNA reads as TGTGCCAGCAGCCAAGATCTCTGGGGCGAGACCCAGTACTTC.